These T cell receptor beta chains were read from a single sample in a study of cytomegalovirus exposure and HLA in healthy donors. The data were produced by immunoSEQ multiplex PCR, yet TCRdb's version contains in-frame clones alone and is incomplete. The sample records 100,000 or so clones, 83% being singletons. Sequencing used PBMCs. These receptors originate from a young man in good health and CMV-seronegative. The CDR3 runs from the conserved cysteine through the conserved F or W. The order of the fields is D gene, clone size, CDR3 length, V gene, J gene, CDR3 protein, CDR3 DNA. A D gene is named only where the DNA matches it firmly. Size tells how often a clone was seen (once, few, many) or the class of an expanded clone, and some rows leave it out.

D gene: NA; clone size: NA; CDR3 length: 12; V gene: TRBV29-1; J gene: TRBJ2-5; CDR3 protein: CSVDRGGETQYF; CDR3 DNA: TGCAGCGTTGACAGGGGCGGAGAGACCCAGTACTTC
D gene: TRBD1; clone size: NA; CDR3 length: 15; V gene: TRBV11-3; J gene: TRBJ2-2; CDR3 protein: CASSRTGASTGELFF; CDR3 DNA: TGTGCCAGCAGCCGGACAGGGGCGAGCACCGGGGAGCTGTTTTTT
D gene: TRBD2; clone size: NA; CDR3 length: 16; V gene: TRBV19; J gene: TRBJ2-3; CDR3 protein: CASSPGTSGRADTQYF; CDR3 DNA: TGTGCCAGTAGCCCCGGGACTAGCGGGAGGGCAGATACGCAGTATTTT
D gene: TRBD1; clone size: NA; CDR3 length: 15; V gene: TRBV18; J gene: TRBJ1-3; CDR3 protein: CASSPQTGDGNTIYF; CDR3 DNA: TGTGCCAGCTCACCCCAGACAGGGGATGGAAACACCATATATTTT
D gene: TRBD1; clone size: NA; CDR3 length: 17; V gene: TRBV7-3; J gene: TRBJ2-1; CDR3 protein: CASSSSLPGQGKGEQFF; CDR3 DNA: TGTGCCAGCAGCTCCTCCCTCCCGGGACAGGGGAAGGGTGAGCAGTTCTTC
D gene: NA; clone size: NA; CDR3 length: 13; V gene: TRBV10-2; J gene: TRBJ2-1; CDR3 protein: CASVLAPYNEQFF; CDR3 DNA: TGCGCCAGCGTGCTAGCGCCTTACAATGAGCAGTTCTTC
D gene: TRBD1; clone size: NA; CDR3 length: 12; V gene: TRBV27; J gene: TRBJ1-2; CDR3 protein: CASRTGSEGYTF; CDR3 DNA: TGTGCCAGCAGGACAGGGAGTGAGGGCTACACCTTC
D gene: NA; clone size: NA; CDR3 length: 11; V gene: TRBV6-6; J gene: TRBJ1-1; CDR3 protein: CASSYAREAFF; CDR3 DNA: TGTGCCAGCAGTTACGCGCGTGAAGCTTTCTTT
D gene: TRBD1; clone size: NA; CDR3 length: 13; V gene: TRBV5-1; J gene: TRBJ2-7; CDR3 protein: CASSLTGVYEQYF; CDR3 DNA: TGCGCCAGCAGCCTTACAGGGGTCTACGAGCAGTACTTC
D gene: NA; clone size: NA; CDR3 length: 17; V gene: TRBV7-9; J gene: TRBJ2-2; CDR3 protein: CASSLGSVSGNTGELFF; CDR3 DNA: TGTGCCAGCAGCTTAGGGAGTGTTAGCGGGAACACCGGGGAGCTGTTTTTT
D gene: NA; clone size: few; CDR3 length: 16; V gene: TRBV19; J gene: TRBJ1-3; CDR3 protein: CASSIEGTPRRTTIYF; CDR3 DNA: TGTGCCAGTAGTATAGAGGGGACACCCAGGCGGACCACCATATATTTT
D gene: NA; clone size: NA; CDR3 length: 15; V gene: TRBV7-9; J gene: TRBJ1-2; CDR3 protein: CASSLVPDTNYGYTF; CDR3 DNA: TGTGCCAGCAGCTTAGTACCGGACACCAACTATGGCTACACCTTC
D gene: TRBD1; clone size: NA; CDR3 length: 14; V gene: TRBV19; J gene: TRBJ1-1; CDR3 protein: CASSPGTGGSSAFF; CDR3 DNA: TGTGCCAGTAGTCCCGGGACAGGGGGCTCGTCTGCTTTCTTT
D gene: TRBD1; clone size: NA; CDR3 length: 14; V gene: TRBV7-2; J gene: TRBJ1-5; CDR3 protein: CASRREGGGGPQHF; CDR3 DNA: TGTGCCAGCAGACGCGAAGGGGGCGGAGGGCCCCAGCATTTT
D gene: TRBD1; clone size: NA; CDR3 length: 15; V gene: TRBV2; J gene: TRBJ1-2; CDR3 protein: CASKGTAGWIYGYTF; CDR3 DNA: TGTGCCAGCAAAGGGACAGCTGGGTGGATCTATGGCTACACCTTC
D gene: NA; clone size: NA; CDR3 length: 12; V gene: TRBV5-1; J gene: TRBJ2-7; CDR3 protein: CASSFQGYEQYF; CDR3 DNA: TGCGCCAGCAGCTTCCAGGGTTACGAGCAGTACTTC
D gene: TRBD1; clone size: NA; CDR3 length: 17; V gene: TRBV10-3; J gene: TRBJ2-1; CDR3 protein: CASSNLLPGQWHNEQFF; CDR3 DNA: TGTGCCAGCAGTAACCTTTTACCGGGACAGTGGCACAATGAGCAGTTCTTC
D gene: NA; clone size: NA; CDR3 length: 13; V gene: TRBV15; J gene: TRBJ1-1; CDR3 protein: CATSSYRFPEAFF; CDR3 DNA: TGTGCCACCAGCAGTTACAGGTTCCCTGAAGCTTTCTTT
D gene: NA; clone size: NA; CDR3 length: 14; V gene: TRBV19; J gene: TRBJ2-3; CDR3 protein: CASRAGTSTDTQYF; CDR3 DNA: TGTGCCAGTAGGGCCGGGACAAGCACAGATACGCAGTATTTT
D gene: NA; clone size: NA; CDR3 length: 13; V gene: TRBV10-3; J gene: TRBJ2-1; CDR3 protein: CAISESSNNEQFF; CDR3 DNA: TGTGCCATCAGTGAGTCGAGCAACAATGAGCAGTTCTTC
D gene: NA; clone size: NA; CDR3 length: 12; V gene: TRBV30; J gene: TRBJ2-5; CDR3 protein: CAWTAGGETQYF; CDR3 DNA: TGTGCCTGGACGGCAGGGGGGGAGACCCAGTACTTC
D gene: TRBD1; clone size: NA; CDR3 length: 15; V gene: TRBV27; J gene: TRBJ1-3; CDR3 protein: CASSLIGGTGNTIYF; CDR3 DNA: TGTGCCAGCAGTTTAATAGGGGGCACTGGAAACACCATATATTTT
D gene: NA; clone size: NA; CDR3 length: 14; V gene: TRBV21-1; J gene: TRBJ1-2; CDR3 protein: CASSNSQGLHGYTF; CDR3 DNA: TGTGCCAGCAGCAACTCGCAGGGGTTGCATGGCTACACCTTC
D gene: TRBD2; clone size: NA; CDR3 length: 16; V gene: TRBV11-2; J gene: TRBJ2-7; CDR3 protein: CASSPVTSGRYHEQYF; CDR3 DNA: TGTGCCAGCAGCCCAGTGACTAGCGGGAGATACCACGAGCAGTACTTC
D gene: NA; clone size: few; CDR3 length: 15; V gene: TRBV5-4; J gene: TRBJ2-1; CDR3 protein: CASSLGAGQGNEQFF; CDR3 DNA: TGTGCCAGCAGCTTGGGGGCAGGGCAAGGCAATGAGCAGTTCTTC
D gene: TRBD2; clone size: medium-sized; CDR3 length: 15; V gene: TRBV10-3; J gene: TRBJ2-1; CDR3 protein: CAPNPPSGRMNEQFF; CDR3 DNA: TGTGCCCCCAACCCCCCTAGCGGGAGAATGAATGAGCAGTTCTTC
D gene: TRBD1; clone size: NA; CDR3 length: 15; V gene: TRBV6-1; J gene: TRBJ1-1; CDR3 protein: CASSKPQGRYTEAFF; CDR3 DNA: TGTGCCAGCAGCAAACCACAGGGGCGGTACACTGAAGCTTTCTTT
D gene: TRBD2; clone size: NA; CDR3 length: 14; V gene: TRBV25-1; J gene: TRBJ2-3; CDR3 protein: CASSSTSGTDTQYF; CDR3 DNA: TGTGCCAGCAGTTCGACTAGCGGCACAGATACGCAGTATTTT
D gene: NA; clone size: NA; CDR3 length: 15; V gene: TRBV19; J gene: TRBJ1-3; CDR3 protein: CASSISRGSGNTIYF; CDR3 DNA: TGTGCCAGTAGTATAAGCAGGGGCTCTGGAAACACCATATATTTT
D gene: TRBD2; clone size: few; CDR3 length: 17; V gene: TRBV4-3; J gene: TRBJ2-3; CDR3 protein: CASSQDSGGRSTDTQYF; CDR3 DNA: TGCGCCAGCAGCCAAGACAGCGGCGGGAGGAGCACAGATACGCAGTATTTT
D gene: NA; clone size: NA; CDR3 length: 14; V gene: TRBV7-2; J gene: TRBJ2-3; CDR3 protein: CASSSAAGTDTQYF; CDR3 DNA: TGTGCCAGCTCCTCAGCCGCGGGCACAGATACGCAGTATTTT
D gene: NA; clone size: NA; CDR3 length: 15; V gene: TRBV5-6; J gene: TRBJ2-3; CDR3 protein: CASSTSRRGTDTQYF; CDR3 DNA: TGTGCCAGCAGCACTTCTCGGCGGGGCACAGATACGCAGTATTTT
D gene: TRBD2; clone size: NA; CDR3 length: 14; V gene: TRBV27; J gene: TRBJ2-1; CDR3 protein: CASRGLAGANEQFF; CDR3 DNA: TGTGCCAGCAGGGGACTAGCGGGAGCCAATGAGCAGTTCTTC
D gene: NA; clone size: NA; CDR3 length: 18; V gene: TRBV5-4; J gene: TRBJ2-6; CDR3 protein: CASWRGGRVMEGANVLTF; CDR3 DNA: TGTGCCAGCTGGAGGGGAGGCCGGGTCATGGAGGGGGCCAACGTCCTGACTTTC
D gene: TRBD2; clone size: NA; CDR3 length: 16; V gene: TRBV10-3; J gene: TRBJ2-1; CDR3 protein: CAISAPGPLAVHEQFF; CDR3 DNA: TGTGCCATCAGTGCTCCGGGGCCCCTAGCGGTCCATGAGCAGTTCTTC
D gene: TRBD2; clone size: NA; CDR3 length: 16; V gene: TRBV5-1; J gene: TRBJ2-7; CDR3 protein: CASSLVSLAGGREQYF; CDR3 DNA: TGCGCCAGCAGCTTGGTGTCCCTAGCGGGAGGGAGGGAGCAGTACTTC
D gene: NA; clone size: NA; CDR3 length: 16; V gene: TRBV5-6; J gene: TRBJ1-5; CDR3 protein: CASSLRRGLSNQPQHF; CDR3 DNA: TGTGCCAGCAGCCTCCGGCGGGGTTTAAGCAATCAGCCCCAGCATTTT
D gene: NA; clone size: few; CDR3 length: 15; V gene: TRBV25-1; J gene: TRBJ2-7; CDR3 protein: CASSRDRENTYEQYF; CDR3 DNA: TGTGCCAGCTCGCGGGATCGGGAAAATACCTACGAGCAGTACTTC
D gene: NA; clone size: NA; CDR3 length: 14; V gene: TRBV19; J gene: TRBJ1-4; CDR3 protein: CASSWAATDEKLFF; CDR3 DNA: TGTGCCAGTAGTTGGGCAGCCACAGATGAAAAACTGTTTTTT
D gene: NA; clone size: NA; CDR3 length: 16; V gene: TRBV9; J gene: TRBJ2-1; CDR3 protein: CASTRAGGTLYNEQFF; CDR3 DNA: TGTGCCAGCACCCGGGCCGGCGGGACTCTTTACAATGAGCAGTTCTTC
D gene: NA; clone size: few; CDR3 length: 15; V gene: TRBV10-3; J gene: TRBJ1-1; CDR3 protein: CAISLGPGGNTEAFF; CDR3 DNA: TGTGCCATCAGTTTAGGGCCCGGGGGGAACACTGAAGCTTTCTTT
D gene: NA; clone size: NA; CDR3 length: 12; V gene: TRBV29-1; J gene: TRBJ2-1; CDR3 protein: CSVDVGGNEQFF; CDR3 DNA: TGCAGCGTTGACGTGGGGGGAAATGAGCAGTTCTTC
D gene: TRBD1; clone size: NA; CDR3 length: 14; V gene: TRBV7-9; J gene: TRBJ1-1; CDR3 protein: CASSYGQGRTEAFF; CDR3 DNA: TGTGCCAGCAGCTACGGACAGGGGAGGACTGAAGCTTTCTTT
D gene: NA; clone size: NA; CDR3 length: 15; V gene: TRBV27; J gene: TRBJ2-2; CDR3 protein: CASRSRGMSSGELFF; CDR3 DNA: TGTGCCAGCAGATCCAGGGGTATGAGTTCCGGGGAGCTGTTTTTT
D gene: NA; clone size: NA; CDR3 length: 12; V gene: TRBV28; J gene: TRBJ1-5; CDR3 protein: CASSLTGQPQHF; CDR3 DNA: TGTGCCAGCAGTTTAACGGGTCAGCCCCAGCATTTT
D gene: NA; clone size: NA; CDR3 length: 14; V gene: TRBV7-2; J gene: TRBJ1-1; CDR3 protein: CASSFQGRYLEAFF; CDR3 DNA: TGTGCCAGCAGCTTTCAGGGGCGTTATCTTGAAGCTTTCTTT
D gene: NA; clone size: NA; CDR3 length: 17; V gene: TRBV4-2; J gene: TRBJ2-1; CDR3 protein: CASSQRLALSSYNEQFF; CDR3 DNA: TGTGCCAGCAGCCAACGGCTAGCGCTTAGCTCCTACAATGAGCAGTTCTTC
D gene: NA; clone size: once; CDR3 length: 18; V gene: TRBV5-4; J gene: TRBJ1-1; CDR3 protein: CASSRLQGSASMNTEAFF; CDR3 DNA: TGTGCCAGCAGCCGCCTACAGGGATCCGCGTCCATGAACACTGAAGCTTTCTTT
D gene: NA; clone size: NA; CDR3 length: 19; V gene: TRBV7-9; J gene: TRBJ2-2; CDR3 protein: CASSFSGRRGLTNTGELFF; CDR3 DNA: TGTGCCAGCAGCTTTTCGGGCCGGAGGGGATTAACGAACACCGGGGAGCTGTTTTTT
D gene: NA; clone size: NA; CDR3 length: 12; V gene: TRBV7-9; J gene: TRBJ2-1; CDR3 protein: CASRVEAYEQFF; CDR3 DNA: TGTGCCAGCAGGGTAGAAGCATATGAGCAGTTCTTC
D gene: NA; clone size: NA; CDR3 length: 14; V gene: TRBV6-5; J gene: TRBJ1-2; CDR3 protein: CASSYTPVNYGYTF; CDR3 DNA: TGTGCCAGCAGTTATACACCTGTTAACTATGGCTACACCTTC
D gene: NA; clone size: NA; CDR3 length: 14; V gene: TRBV7-2; J gene: TRBJ2-3; CDR3 protein: CASSASSSTDTQYF; CDR3 DNA: TGTGCCAGCAGCGCGAGTTCTAGCACAGATACGCAGTATTTT
D gene: NA; clone size: NA; CDR3 length: 13; V gene: TRBV9; J gene: TRBJ2-2; CDR3 protein: CASSRANTGELFF; CDR3 DNA: TGTGCCAGCAGCCGGGCGAACACCGGGGAGCTGTTTTTT
D gene: NA; clone size: NA; CDR3 length: 15; V gene: TRBV6-4; J gene: TRBJ1-1; CDR3 protein: CASSDSGEKRTEAFF; CDR3 DNA: TGTGCCAGCAGTGACTCTGGGGAGAAGCGCACTGAAGCTTTCTTT
D gene: TRBD1; clone size: NA; CDR3 length: 16; V gene: TRBV5-1; J gene: TRBJ2-1; CDR3 protein: CASSLAPGQGYNEQFF; CDR3 DNA: TGCGCCAGCAGCTTGGCCCCGGGACAGGGTTACAATGAGCAGTTCTTC
D gene: NA; clone size: NA; CDR3 length: 14; V gene: TRBV18; J gene: TRBJ1-5; CDR3 protein: CASSPRALAQPQHF; CDR3 DNA: TGTGCCAGCTCGCCGAGAGCTTTAGCTCAGCCCCAGCATTTT
D gene: NA; clone size: NA; CDR3 length: 15; V gene: TRBV5-6; J gene: TRBJ1-2; CDR3 protein: CASSLAGLANYGYTF; CDR3 DNA: TGTGCCAGCAGCTTGGCGGGACTAGCTAACTATGGCTACACCTTC
D gene: NA; clone size: NA; CDR3 length: 16; V gene: TRBV7-2; J gene: TRBJ1-5; CDR3 protein: CASSPWTDGSNQPQHF; CDR3 DNA: TGTGCCAGCAGCCCCTGGACAGATGGGAGCAATCAGCCCCAGCATTTT
D gene: NA; clone size: NA; CDR3 length: 14; V gene: TRBV19; J gene: TRBJ1-2; CDR3 protein: CASREHRESYGYTF; CDR3 DNA: TGTGCCAGTAGGGAACACAGGGAGAGCTATGGCTACACCTTC
D gene: NA; clone size: few; CDR3 length: 14; V gene: TRBV6-1; J gene: TRBJ2-7; CDR3 protein: CASSSREASYEQYF; CDR3 DNA: TGTGCCAGCAGTTCCAGGGAGGCCTCCTACGAGCAGTACTTC